These 16 T cell receptor beta chains came from one sample sequenced in a study of T-cell memory formation after mild COVID-19. TCRdb ran MiXCR on the 5' RACE reads and lists one entry per CDR3 protein. This table holds fewer than 550,000 distinct CDR3 sequences, about 19% found once. The sequenced material came from PBMCs or a T cell subset sorted from them (not recorded which). The receptors derive from an adult woman who had mild COVID-19 (a few samples of this study predate the infection). Cell type and time point are not known.

The rearrangement joins TRBV5-1 to TRBJ2-3; D not resolved. The CDR3 length is 15 residues. Germline assignment: CDR1 SGHRS and CDR2 YFSETQ. V lost 1 base, J lost 0 bases, and 9 bases lay in between. The CDR3, as DNA: TGCGCCAGCAGCTTGAGTACAGCGAGCACAGATACGCAGTATTTT. Translation: CASSLSTASTDTQYF.

V is TRBV29-1 and J is TRBJ2-2; no reliable D call. Trimming cost V 0 bases and J 3 bases, with 11 bases left between them. Germline V gene data show CDR1 as SQVTM and CDR2 as ANQGSEA. CDR3 size: 15 residues. This CDR3 is CSVEDNNPHTGELFF. CDR3 sequence (DNA): TGCAGCGTTGAAGACAACAACCCGCACACCGGGGAGCTGTTTTTT.

The rearrangement links TRBV7-2 to TRBJ1-1; possible D gene TRBD1, 6 bases. Germline CDR1 is SGHTA and CDR2 is FQGNSA. The CDR3 extends over 14 amino acids. The V end lost 1 base, the J end lost 7 bases, and 13 bases lay between the germline ends. The CDR3 DNA sequence: TGTGCCAGCAGCTTAGATTCAGGGGTCCTTGAAGCTTTCTTT. It yields the protein CASSLDSGVLEAFF.

The rearrangement joins TRBV24-1 to TRBJ1-5; 7 nucleotides agree with TRBD1. After removal of 7 bases from V and 5 bases from J, the junction contained 4 bases not matched to a gene. Germline values: CDR1 KGHDR, CDR2 SFDVKD. The CDR3 extends over 13 amino acids. The DNA for the CDR3 is TGTGCCACCAGCAGGGACAGTTATCAGCCCCAGCATTTT. Protein product: CATSRDSYQPQHF.

This clonotype was seen at least ten times. V usage is TRBV5-1 and J usage is TRBJ1-2, with 7 bases lining up with TRBD1. CDR1 is SGHRS, CDR2 YFSETQ, per germline. The CDR3 covers 14 residues. Germline trimming cut 5 bases from V and 2 bases from J; bases unmatched to any gene: 6. The DNA of the CDR3 is TGCGCCAGCAGTCCGGGGACAGCCAACTATGGCTACACCTTC. Protein product: CASSPGTANYGYTF.

This clonotype was found many times. The chain is built from TRBV15 and TRBJ1-1, with TRBD1 as a possible D gene (5 bases). Germline V gene data show CDR1 as LNHNV and CDR2 as YYDKDF (reference sequence). The CDR3 is 14 residues long. The V end lost 3 bases, the J end lost 1 base, and 9 bases lay between the germline ends. DNA of the CDR3: TGTGCCACCAGCAGCGGGACGGGGAACACTGAAGCTTTCTTT. Its protein product is CATSSGTGNTEAFF.

This clonotype turned up a few times. The chain recombines TRBV12-3 or TRBV12-4 with TRBJ2-7, with D tentatively TRBD1 (6 bases). V lost 2 bases, J lost 3 bases, and 11 bases lay in between. The CDR3 extends over 14 amino acids. The CDR3 DNA reads as TGTGCCAGCAGTTTAAGGGGACACGACTACGAGCAGTACTTC. It yields the protein CASSLRGHDYEQYF.

This clonotype was detected only a few times. The rearrangement joins TRBV5-5 to TRBJ2-5, with no clear D. V lost 4 bases, J lost 6 bases, and 16 bases lay in between. The CDR3 length is 14 residues. Germline V gene sequence: CDR1 SGHKS, CDR2 YYEKEE (reference sequence). The CDR3, as DNA: TGTGCCAGCAGCCCCTCGGCGACGGAGAAGACCCAGTACTTC. The encoded protein is CASSPSATEKTQYF.

The chain carries TRBV9 and TRBJ2-5, with 7 nucleotides matching TRBD1. The CDR3 has 14 residues. The ends lost 3 bases at V and 5 bases at J; junction bases unmatched: 7. From germline, CDR1 is SGDLS and CDR2 YYNGEE. CDR3 nucleotides: TGTGCCAGCAGCGCCCAGACAGGGACCGAGACCCAGTACTTC. Amino acids: CASSAQTGTETQYF. Full variable domain (outside the CDR3, taken from reference TRBV9 and TRBJ2-5): DSGVTQTPKHLITATGQRVTLRCSPRSGDLSVYWYQQSLDQGLQFLIQYYNGEERAKGNILERFSAQQFPDLHSELNLSSLELGDSALYFCASSAQTGTETQYFGPGTRLLVL.

The rearrangement links TRBV9 to TRBJ2-7; the match to TRBD1 covers 9 bases. CDR3 length equals 15 residues. CDR1 and CDR2 (germline): SGDLS, YYNGEE. The ends lost 0 bases at V and 3 bases at J; junction bases unmatched: 4. The CDR3 DNA reads TGTGCCAGCAGCGTAGGAGGGACAGGGAGCTACGAGCAGTACTTC. It yields the protein CASSVGGTGSYEQYF.

This clonotype was counted at least ten times. This chain joins TRBV20-1 and TRBJ2-1; 9 nucleotides agree with TRBD2. Germline V gene sequence: CDR1 DFQATT, CDR2 SNEGSKA (reference sequence). This CDR3 region has 17 residues. V lost 0 bases, J lost 7 bases, and 13 bases stayed unmatched. CDR3 protein: CSARELAGRPGKNEQFF. CDR3 nucleotides: TGCAGTGCTAGAGAGCTAGCGGGACGCCCGGGAAAGAATGAGCAGTTCTTC.

The rearrangement uses TRBV3-1 and TRBJ2-5, with TRBD2 as a possible D gene (6 bases). The CDR3 loop spans 15 amino acids. CDR1 and CDR2 from the germline V gene are LGHDT and YNNKEL (reference sequence). V was trimmed by 4 bases and J by 1 base, leaving 13 bases between them. CDR3 in amino acids: CASSPRESPQETQYF. DNA of the CDR3: TGTGCCAGCAGCCCCCGGGAGAGCCCCCAAGAGACCCAGTACTTC.

The genes are TRBV6-5 and TRBJ1-1; tentatively, D is TRBD1 (5 bases). Trimming shortened V by 6 bases and J by 0 bases, and 14 bases separated the two germline ends. CDR1 and CDR2 from the germline V gene are MNHEY and SVGAGI. The CDR3 consists of 15 residues. The CDR3 sequence is CASSASQGLNTEAFF. CDR3 DNA: TGTGCCAGCAGCGCAAGCCAGGGCCTGAACACTGAAGCTTTCTTT.

In its sample, this clonotype was seen a few times. The rearrangement joins TRBV7-2 to TRBJ2-1; 12 bases are shared with TRBD2. The CDR3 has 16 amino acids. CDR1 and CDR2 (germline): SGHTA, FQGNSA. The J segment lost 9 bases and the V segment lost 2 bases, leaving 8 bases of the junction unmatched. CDR3 amino acids: CASSLFASGRASEQFF. Here the CDR3 DNA reads TGTGCCAGCAGCTTATTTGCTAGCGGGAGGGCTAGTGAGCAGTTCTTC.

The V gene is TRBV10-3, the J gene TRBJ2-7; no clear D. Germline-derived CDR1 and CDR2 are ENHRY and SYGVKD. V was trimmed by 0 bases and J by 7 bases, leaving 13 bases between them. CDR3 length: 14 residues. CDR3 in amino acids: CAISESRERVEQYF. CDR3 nucleotides: TGTGCCATCAGTGAGTCGAGAGAAAGGGTGGAGCAGTACTTC.

V gene TRBV28 combines with J gene TRBJ2-7, with no clear D. CDR3 length: 12 amino acids. Germline V gives CDR1 MDHEN, CDR2 SYDVKM. V gave up 4 bases and J gave up 6 bases, with 10 bases separating them. The CDR3 nucleotides are TGTGCCAGCAGTTCCCCCCCCAGCGAGCAGTACTTC. Its translation: CASSSPPSEQYF. Combining the CDR3 with reference TRBV28 and TRBJ2-7 gives the whole variable domain DVKVTQSSRYLVKRTGEKVFLECVQDMDHENMFWYRQDPGLGLRLIYFSYDVKMKEKGDIPEGYSVSREKKERFSLILESASTNQTSMYLCASSSPPSEQYFGPGTRLTVT.